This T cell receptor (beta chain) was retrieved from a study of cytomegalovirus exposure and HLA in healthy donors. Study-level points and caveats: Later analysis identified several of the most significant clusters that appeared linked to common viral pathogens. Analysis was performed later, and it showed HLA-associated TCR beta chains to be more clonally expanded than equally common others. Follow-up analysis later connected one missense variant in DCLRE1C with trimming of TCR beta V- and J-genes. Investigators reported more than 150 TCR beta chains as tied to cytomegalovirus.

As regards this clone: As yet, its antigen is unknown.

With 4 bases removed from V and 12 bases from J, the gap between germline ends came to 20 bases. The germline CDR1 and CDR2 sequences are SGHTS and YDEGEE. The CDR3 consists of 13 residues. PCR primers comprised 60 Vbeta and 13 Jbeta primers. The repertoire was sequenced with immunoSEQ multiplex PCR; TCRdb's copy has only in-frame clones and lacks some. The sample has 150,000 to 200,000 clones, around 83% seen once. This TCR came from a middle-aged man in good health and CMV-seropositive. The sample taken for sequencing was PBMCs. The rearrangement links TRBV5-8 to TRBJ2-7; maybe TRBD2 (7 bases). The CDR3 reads CASSVKRGQSPYF. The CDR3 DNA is TGTGCCAGCAGCGTAAAGCGGGGACAAAGCCCGTACTTC.